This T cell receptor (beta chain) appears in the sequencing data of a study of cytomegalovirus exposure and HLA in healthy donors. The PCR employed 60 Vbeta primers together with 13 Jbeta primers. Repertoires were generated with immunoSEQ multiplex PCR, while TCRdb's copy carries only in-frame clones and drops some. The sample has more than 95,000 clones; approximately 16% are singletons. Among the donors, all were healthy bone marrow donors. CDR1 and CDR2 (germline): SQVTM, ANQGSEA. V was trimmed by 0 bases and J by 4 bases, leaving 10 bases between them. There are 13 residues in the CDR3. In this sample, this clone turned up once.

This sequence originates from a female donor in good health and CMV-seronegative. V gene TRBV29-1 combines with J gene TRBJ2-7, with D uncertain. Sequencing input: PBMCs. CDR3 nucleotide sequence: TGCAGCGTTGAAGATAGGAGTACGTACGAGCAGTACTTC. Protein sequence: CSVEDRSTYEQYF.